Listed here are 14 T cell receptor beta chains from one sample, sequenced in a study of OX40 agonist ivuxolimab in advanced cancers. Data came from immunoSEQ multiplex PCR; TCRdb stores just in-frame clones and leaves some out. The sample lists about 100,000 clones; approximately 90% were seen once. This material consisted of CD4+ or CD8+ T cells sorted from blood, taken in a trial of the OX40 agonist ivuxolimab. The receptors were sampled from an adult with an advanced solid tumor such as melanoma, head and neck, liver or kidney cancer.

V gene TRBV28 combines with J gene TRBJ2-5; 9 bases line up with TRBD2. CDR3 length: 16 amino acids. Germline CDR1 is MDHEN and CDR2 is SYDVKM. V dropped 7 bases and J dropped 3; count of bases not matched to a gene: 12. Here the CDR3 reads CASIPRGGGREETQYF. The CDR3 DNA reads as TGTGCCAGCATCCCGCGCGGAGGCGGGAGGGAAGAGACCCAGTACTTC.

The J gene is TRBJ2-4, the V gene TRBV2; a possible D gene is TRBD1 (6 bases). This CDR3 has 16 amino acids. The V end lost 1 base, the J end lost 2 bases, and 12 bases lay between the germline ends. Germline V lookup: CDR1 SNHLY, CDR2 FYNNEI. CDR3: CASSEGPDRTKNIQYF. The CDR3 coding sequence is TGTGCCAGCAGTGAAGGGCCGGACAGAACCAAAAACATTCAGTACTTC.

CDR3 in amino acids: CASNDRVGQPQHF. The CDR3 coding sequence is TGCGCCAGCAATGACAGGGTTGGGCAGCCCCAGCATTTT. The V gene is TRBV10-1, the J gene TRBJ1-5, with 7 bases aligning to TRBD1. V lost 7 bases to trimming and J lost 7 bases; unmatched junction nucleotides: 7. The CDR3 covers 13 residues. Per the germline V gene, CDR1 is WNHNN and CDR2 is SYGVQD (reference sequence).

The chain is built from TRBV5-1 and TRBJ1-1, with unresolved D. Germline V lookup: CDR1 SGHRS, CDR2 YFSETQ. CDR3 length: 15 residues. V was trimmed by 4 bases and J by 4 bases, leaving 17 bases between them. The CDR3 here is CASSPTRQGLTEAFF. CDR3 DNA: TGCGCCAGCAGCCCCACCCGACAAGGGCTCACTGAAGCTTTCTTT.

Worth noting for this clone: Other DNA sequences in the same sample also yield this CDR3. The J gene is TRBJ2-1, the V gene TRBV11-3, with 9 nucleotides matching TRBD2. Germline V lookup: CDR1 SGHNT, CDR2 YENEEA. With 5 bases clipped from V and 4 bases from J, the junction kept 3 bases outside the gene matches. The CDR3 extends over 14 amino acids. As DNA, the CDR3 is TGTGCCAGCAGCCCGGGACTAGCTTACAATGAGCAGTTCTTC. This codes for CASSPGLAYNEQFF.

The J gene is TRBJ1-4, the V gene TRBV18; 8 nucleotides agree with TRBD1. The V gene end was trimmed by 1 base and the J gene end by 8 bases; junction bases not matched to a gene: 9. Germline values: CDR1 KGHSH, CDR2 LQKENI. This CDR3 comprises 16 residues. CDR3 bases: TGTGCCAGCTCACCACGGGAAGACAGGGGTGGAGAAAAACTGTTTTTT. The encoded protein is CASSPREDRGGEKLFF.

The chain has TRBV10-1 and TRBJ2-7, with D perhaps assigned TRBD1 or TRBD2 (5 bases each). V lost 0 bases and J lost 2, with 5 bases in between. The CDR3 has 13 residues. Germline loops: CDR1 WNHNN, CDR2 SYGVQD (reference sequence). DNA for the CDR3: TGCGCCAGCAGTGAGTCGGGGGCCTACGAGCAGTACTTC. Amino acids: CASSESGAYEQYF.

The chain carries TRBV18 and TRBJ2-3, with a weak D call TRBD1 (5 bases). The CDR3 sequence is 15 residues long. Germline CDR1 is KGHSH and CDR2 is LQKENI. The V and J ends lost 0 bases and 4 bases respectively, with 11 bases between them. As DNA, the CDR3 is TGTGCCAGCTCACCACCGAGCAGGGTACCAGATACGCAGTATTTT. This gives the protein CASSPPSRVPDTQYF.

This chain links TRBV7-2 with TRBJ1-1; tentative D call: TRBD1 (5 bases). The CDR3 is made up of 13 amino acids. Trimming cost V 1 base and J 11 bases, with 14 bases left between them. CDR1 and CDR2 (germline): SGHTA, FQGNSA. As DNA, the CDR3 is TGTGCCAGCAGCTTAGTGAGACAGAACCCGGCTTTCTTT. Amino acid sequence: CASSLVRQNPAFF.

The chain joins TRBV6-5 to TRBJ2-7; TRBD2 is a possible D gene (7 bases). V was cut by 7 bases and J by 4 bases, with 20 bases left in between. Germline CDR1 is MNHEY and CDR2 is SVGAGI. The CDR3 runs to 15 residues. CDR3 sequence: CASTSARGAGYEQYF. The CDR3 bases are TGTGCCAGCACTTCCGCCCGGGGGGCAGGGTACGAGCAGTACTTC.

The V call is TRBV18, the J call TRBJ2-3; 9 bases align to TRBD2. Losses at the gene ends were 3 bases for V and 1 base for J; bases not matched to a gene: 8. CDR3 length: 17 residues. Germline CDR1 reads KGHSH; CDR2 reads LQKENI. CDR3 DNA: TGTGCCAGCTCACCCCCTGGGCGGGAGGGGGGCACAGATACGCAGTATTTT. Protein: CASSPPGREGGTDTQYF.

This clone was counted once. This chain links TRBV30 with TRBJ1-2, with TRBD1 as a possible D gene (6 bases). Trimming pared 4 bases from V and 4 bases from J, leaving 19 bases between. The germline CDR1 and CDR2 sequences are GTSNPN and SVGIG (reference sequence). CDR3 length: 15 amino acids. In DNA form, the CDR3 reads TGTGCCTGGAAAGTATTCGGACAGCAGACCTATGGCTACACCTTC. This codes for CAWKVFGQQTYGYTF. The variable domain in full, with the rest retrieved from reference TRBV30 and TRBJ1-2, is SQTIHQWPATLVQPVGSPLSLECTVEGTSNPNLYWYRQAAGRGLQLLFYSVGIGQISSEVPQNLSASRPQDRQFILSSKKLLLSDSGFYLCAWKVFGQQTYGYTFGSGTRLTVV.

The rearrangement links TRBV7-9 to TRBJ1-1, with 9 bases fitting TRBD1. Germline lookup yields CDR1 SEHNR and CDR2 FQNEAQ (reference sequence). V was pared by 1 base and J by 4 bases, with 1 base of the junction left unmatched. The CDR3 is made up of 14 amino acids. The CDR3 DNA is TGTGCCAGCAGCTTAGGGGACAGGGCCACTGAAGCTTTCTTT. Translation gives CASSLGDRATEAFF.

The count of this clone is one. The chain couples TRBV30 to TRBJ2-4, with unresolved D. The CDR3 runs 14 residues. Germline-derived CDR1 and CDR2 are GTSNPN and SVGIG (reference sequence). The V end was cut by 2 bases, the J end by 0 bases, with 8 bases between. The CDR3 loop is CAWSRGPAKNIQYF. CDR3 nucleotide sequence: TGTGCCTGGAGTCGAGGCCCAGCCAAAAACATTCAGTACTTC.